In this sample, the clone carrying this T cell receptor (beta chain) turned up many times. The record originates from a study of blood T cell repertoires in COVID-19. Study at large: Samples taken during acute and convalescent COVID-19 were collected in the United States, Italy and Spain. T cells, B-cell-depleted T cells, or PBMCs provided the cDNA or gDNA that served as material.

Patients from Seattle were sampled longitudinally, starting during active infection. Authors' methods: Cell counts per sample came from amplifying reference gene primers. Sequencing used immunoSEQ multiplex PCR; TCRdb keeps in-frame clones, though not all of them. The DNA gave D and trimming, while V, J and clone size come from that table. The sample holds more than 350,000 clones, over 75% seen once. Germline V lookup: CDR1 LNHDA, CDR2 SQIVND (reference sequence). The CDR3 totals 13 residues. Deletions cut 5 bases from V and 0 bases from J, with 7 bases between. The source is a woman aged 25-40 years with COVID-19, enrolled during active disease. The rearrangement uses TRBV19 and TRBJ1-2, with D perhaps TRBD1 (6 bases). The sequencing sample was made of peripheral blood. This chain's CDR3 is CASSRTANYGYTF. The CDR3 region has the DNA TGTGCCAGTAGTCGGACAGCTAACTATGGCTACACCTTC.